This TCR beta chain was captured by sequencing in a study of blood T cell repertoires in COVID-19. Original analysis: Reference gene primers were amplified, and this amplification served to estimate nucleated cell counts. The protocol was immunoSEQ multiplex PCR, while the TCRdb copy is restricted to in-frame clones and leaves out a portion. From that table come the V and J calls and clone size; the DNA was used to work out D and trimming. The sample shows fewer than 250,000 clones, roughly 85% of them seen only once. The ends were cut back, 0 bases at V and 8 bases at J, with 14 bases in the middle. Germline V gene lookup returns CDR1 KGHSH and CDR2 LQKENI. This CDR3 contains 16 residues.

The sample taken for sequencing was PBMCs or T cells enriched from blood (not recorded which). V usage is TRBV18 and J usage is TRBJ1-6; D is perhaps TRBD1 (5 bases). The sequence derives from a woman aged 45 to 65 who had been exposed to COVID-19. CDR3 coding DNA: TGTGCCAGCTCACCACCAGCCGGGACTGGGGATTCACCCCTCCACTTT. This translates into CASSPPAGTGDSPLHF.